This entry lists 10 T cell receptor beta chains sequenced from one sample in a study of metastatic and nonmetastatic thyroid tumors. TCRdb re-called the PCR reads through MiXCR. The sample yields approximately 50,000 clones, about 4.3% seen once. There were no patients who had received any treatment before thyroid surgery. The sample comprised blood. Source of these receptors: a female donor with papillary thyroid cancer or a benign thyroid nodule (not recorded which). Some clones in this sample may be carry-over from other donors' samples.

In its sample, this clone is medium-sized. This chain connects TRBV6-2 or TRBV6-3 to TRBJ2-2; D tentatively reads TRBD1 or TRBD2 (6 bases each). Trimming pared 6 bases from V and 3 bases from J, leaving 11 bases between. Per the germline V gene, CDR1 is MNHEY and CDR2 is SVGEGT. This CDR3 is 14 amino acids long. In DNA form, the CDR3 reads TGTGCCAGCAGACAGGGAGGAGACACCGGGGAGCTGTTTTTT. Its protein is CASRQGGDTGELFF.

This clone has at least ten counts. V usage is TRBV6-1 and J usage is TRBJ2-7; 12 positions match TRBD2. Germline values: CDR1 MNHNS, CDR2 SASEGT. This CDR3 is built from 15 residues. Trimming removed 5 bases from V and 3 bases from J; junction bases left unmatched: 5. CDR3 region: CASSTSGRLLYEQYF. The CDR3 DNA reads TGTGCCAGCAGTACTAGCGGGAGGCTACTCTACGAGCAGTACTTC.

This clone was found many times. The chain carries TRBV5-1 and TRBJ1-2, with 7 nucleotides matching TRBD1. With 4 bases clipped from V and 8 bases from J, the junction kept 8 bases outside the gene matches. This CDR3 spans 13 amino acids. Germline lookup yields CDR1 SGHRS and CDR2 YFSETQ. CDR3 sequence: CASSATGARGYTF. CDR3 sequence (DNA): TGCGCCAGCAGCGCTACAGGGGCTAGAGGCTACACCTTC.

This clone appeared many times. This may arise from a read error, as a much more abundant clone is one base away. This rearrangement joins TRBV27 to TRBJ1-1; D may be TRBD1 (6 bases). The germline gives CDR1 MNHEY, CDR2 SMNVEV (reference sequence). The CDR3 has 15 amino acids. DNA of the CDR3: TGTGCCAGCAGTTTACACGGGACATTGAACGCTGAAGCTTTCTTT. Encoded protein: CASSLHGTLNAEAFF.

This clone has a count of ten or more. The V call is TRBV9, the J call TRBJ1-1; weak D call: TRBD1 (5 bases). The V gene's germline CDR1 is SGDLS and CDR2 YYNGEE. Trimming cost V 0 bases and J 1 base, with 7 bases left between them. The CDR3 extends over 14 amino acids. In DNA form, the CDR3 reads TGTGCCAGCAGCGTAGGACAGTCGAACACTGAAGCTTTCTTT. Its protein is CASSVGQSNTEAFF.

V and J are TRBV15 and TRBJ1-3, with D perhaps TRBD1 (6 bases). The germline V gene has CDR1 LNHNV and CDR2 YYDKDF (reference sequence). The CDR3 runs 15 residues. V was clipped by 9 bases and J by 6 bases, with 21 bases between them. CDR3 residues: CATSPSRDIVNTIYF. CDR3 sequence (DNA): TGTGCCACTAGCCCCTCGCGGGACATCGTAAACACCATATATTTT. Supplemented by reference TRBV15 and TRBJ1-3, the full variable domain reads DAMVIQNPRYQVTQFGKPVTLSCSQTLNHNVMYWYQQKSSQAPKLLFHYYDKDFNNEADTPDNFQSRRPNTSFCFLDIRSPGLGDTAMYLCATSPSRDIVNTIYFGEGSWLTVV.

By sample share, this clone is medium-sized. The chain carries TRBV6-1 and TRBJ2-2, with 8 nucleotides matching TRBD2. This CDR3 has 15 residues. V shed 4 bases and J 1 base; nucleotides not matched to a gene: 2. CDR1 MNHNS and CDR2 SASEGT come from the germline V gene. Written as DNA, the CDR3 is TGTGCCAGCAGTGTTCTAGCGGGGAACACCGGGGAGCTGTTTTTT. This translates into CASSVLAGNTGELFF.

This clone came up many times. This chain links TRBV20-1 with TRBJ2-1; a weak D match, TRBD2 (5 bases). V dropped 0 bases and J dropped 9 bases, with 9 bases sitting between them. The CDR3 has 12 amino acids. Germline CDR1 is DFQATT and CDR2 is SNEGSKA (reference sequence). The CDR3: CSARDWSGEQFF. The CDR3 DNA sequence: TGCAGTGCTAGAGATTGGAGCGGTGAGCAGTTCTTC.

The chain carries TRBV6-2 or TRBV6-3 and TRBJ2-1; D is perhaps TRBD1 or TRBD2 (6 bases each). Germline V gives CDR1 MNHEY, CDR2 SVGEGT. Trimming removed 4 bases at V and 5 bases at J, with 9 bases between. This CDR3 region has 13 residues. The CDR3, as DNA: TGTGCCAGCAGTTTTGGGGGGCACAATGAGCAGTTCTTC. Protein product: CASSFGGHNEQFF.

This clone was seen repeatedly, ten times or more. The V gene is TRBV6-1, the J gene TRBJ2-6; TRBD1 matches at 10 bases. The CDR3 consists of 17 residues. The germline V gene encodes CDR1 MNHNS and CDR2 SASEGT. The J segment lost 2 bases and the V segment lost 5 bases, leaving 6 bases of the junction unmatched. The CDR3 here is CASSYGTGVPGANVLTF. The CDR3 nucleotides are TGTGCCAGCAGTTACGGGACAGGGGTTCCTGGGGCCAACGTCCTGACTTTC.